These 10 T cell receptor beta chains came from one sample sequenced in a study of T-cell reconstitution after alpha-beta-depleted transplantation in children. The library targeted TCRbeta and was prepared with unique molecular identifiers. One entry per CDR3 protein, called by TCRdb with MiXCR from the PCR reads. The sample lists about 200,000 distinct CDR3 sequences; more than 12% were seen once. The material was PBMCs from the stem cell graft donor, obtained from the stem cell graft. Receptor source: a human donor who donated a stem cell graft to a child with acute lymphoblastic leukemia.

At least ten counts were recorded for this clonotype. This chain joins TRBV4-1 and TRBJ2-1; 9 nucleotides line up with TRBD2. The CDR3 loop spans 13 amino acids. V shed 6 bases, J shed 6 bases, and the junction held 3 bases outside the gene matches. Per the germline V gene, CDR1 is MGHRA and CDR2 is YSYEKL. CDR3 residues: CASRGLARNEQFF. CDR3 in DNA: TGCGCCAGCAGGGGACTAGCACGCAATGAGCAGTTCTTC.

This clonotype appeared many times. The chain joins TRBV18 to TRBJ1-1; a possible D gene is TRBD1 (5 bases). This CDR3 contains 13 residues. The germline CDR1 and CDR2 sequences are KGHSH and LQKENI. Trimming took 3 bases from V and 5 from J, leaving 10 bases between them. CDR3 nucleotides: TGTGCCAGCTCACCTAATCGGGGGACTGAAGCTTTCTTT. Its protein product is CASSPNRGTEAFF.

This clonotype was seen many times. This rearrangement joins TRBV5-1 to TRBJ1-1; D uncertain. This CDR3 is 13 amino acids long. V lost 4 bases and J lost 0, with 7 bases in between. The germline gives CDR1 SGHRS, CDR2 YFSETQ. The CDR3: CASSRFLNTEAFF. The CDR3 bases are TGCGCCAGCAGCCGATTCCTGAACACTGAAGCTTTCTTT.

This clonotype was observed at least ten times. This chain joins TRBV5-6 and TRBJ2-1, with no clear D. The CDR3 runs to 17 residues. V lost 1 base to trimming and J lost 5 bases, with 19 bases between them. Looked up from germline, CDR1 is SGHDT and CDR2 is YYEEEE. The CDR3 DNA reads as TGTGCCAGCAGCTTGTGGGGATTCTTAGGAGCAGACAATGAGCAGTTCTTC. This sequence encodes CASSLWGFLGADNEQFF. Full variable domain (outside the CDR3, taken from reference TRBV5-6 and TRBJ2-1): DAGVTQSPTHLIKTRGQQVTLRCSPKSGHDTVSWYQQALGQGPQFIFQYYEEEERQRGNFPDRFSGHQFPNYSSELNVNALLLGDSALYLCASSLWGFLGADNEQFFGPGTRLTVL.

The genes are TRBV20-1 and TRBJ2-3; possible D gene TRBD2, 7 bases. The CDR3 runs 16 residues. CDR1 is DFQATT and CDR2 is SNEGSKA in the germline V gene (reference sequence). V was clipped by 1 base and J by 1 base, with 15 bases between them. CDR3 residues: CSARGGGAVGTDTQYF. CDR3 nucleotide sequence: TGCAGTGCTAGAGGGGGGGGGGCCGTTGGCACAGATACGCAGTATTTT.

This clonotype appeared many times. The chain combines TRBV5-1 with TRBJ2-7; 13 positions match TRBD2. Germline values: CDR1 SGHRS, CDR2 YFSETQ. The CDR3 sequence is 17 residues long. V was pared by 4 bases and J by 5 bases, with 12 bases of the junction left unmatched. CDR3 amino acids: CASSEWRGLAGSNEQYF. CDR3 coding DNA: TGCGCCAGCAGCGAATGGCGGGGACTAGCGGGAAGTAACGAGCAGTACTTC.

Many counts were recorded for this clonotype. The V and J genes are TRBV4-2 and TRBJ2-3, with D unresolved. The ends were cut back, 2 bases at V and 4 bases at J, with 16 bases in the middle. The germline V gene encodes CDR1 LGHNA and CDR2 YNFKEQ. The CDR3 consists of 16 residues. DNA of the CDR3: TGTGCCAGCAGCCAACACGACACCCTAGTCGCAGATACGCAGTATTTT. Translated: CASSQHDTLVADTQYF.

The J gene is TRBJ2-5, the V gene TRBV5-1, with 8 bases matching TRBD2. Germline lookup yields CDR1 SGHRS and CDR2 YFSETQ. The V gene end was trimmed by 4 bases and the J gene end by 5 bases; junction bases not matched to a gene: 25. The CDR3 spans 20 residues. Here the CDR3 DNA reads TGCGCCAGCAGCGGAATCGGACGGGGCACCCCGGGACTAGAGAGGGAGACCCAGTACTTC. It translates to CASSGIGRGTPGLERETQYF.

This clonotype was seen more than once but under ten times. This chain joins TRBV12-3 or TRBV12-4 and TRBJ1-2; a possible D gene is TRBD1 (5 bases). The CDR3 runs to 14 residues. Trimming stripped 6 bases from V and 6 bases from J, with 17 bases between. CDR3 amino acids: CASRIRESLDGYTF. As DNA, the CDR3 is TGTGCCAGCAGGATCAGGGAATCATTAGATGGCTACACCTTC.

This chain uses TRBV11-2 with TRBJ1-1, with TRBD1 identical over 7 bases. The CDR3 extends over 13 amino acids. With V trimmed by 4 bases and J by 6 bases, 5 bases remained unmatched. The germline V gene encodes CDR1 SGHAT and CDR2 FQNNGV. The chain's CDR3 is CASSSQGKAEAFF. Here the CDR3 DNA reads TGTGCCAGCAGCTCACAGGGGAAAGCTGAAGCTTTCTTT.